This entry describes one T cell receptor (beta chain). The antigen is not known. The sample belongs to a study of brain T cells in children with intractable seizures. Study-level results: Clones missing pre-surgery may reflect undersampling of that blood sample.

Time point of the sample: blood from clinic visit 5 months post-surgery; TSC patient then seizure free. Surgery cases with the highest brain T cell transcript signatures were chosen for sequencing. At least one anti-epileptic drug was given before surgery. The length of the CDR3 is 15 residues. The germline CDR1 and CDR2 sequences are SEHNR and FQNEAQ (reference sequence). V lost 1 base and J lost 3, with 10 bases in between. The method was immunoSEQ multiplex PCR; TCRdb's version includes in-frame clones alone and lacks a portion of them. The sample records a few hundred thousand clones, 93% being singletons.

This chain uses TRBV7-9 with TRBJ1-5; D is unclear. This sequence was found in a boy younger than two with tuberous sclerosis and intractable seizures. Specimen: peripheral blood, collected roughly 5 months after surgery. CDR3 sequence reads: CASSLVEGPNQPQHF. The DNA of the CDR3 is TGTGCCAGCAGCTTAGTTGAGGGCCCCAATCAGCCCCAGCATTTT.